This T cell receptor beta chain was documented in a study of beta chain features in type 1 diabetes (dated by TCRdb to the late 2010s). About the investigation overall: Mean age, gender distribution, total cell number and subset yield were not different between patients and healthy donors. In the study, TCRB repertoires of sorted circulating CD4+ T cell subsets from recently diagnosed type 1 diabetes patients were compared with those of matched healthy donors. A total of 85 million to 140 million sorted cells were examined across all samples, and a strong correlation was observed between cell number per subset and RNA yield. Regulatory and stem cell-like memory subsets were obtained from only 8 patients and about 8 healthy donors, while naive and central memory subsets were obtained from all 30 or so donors. Overall results and qualifications from the work: At VDJ recombination sites, type 1 diabetes patients had fewer insertions and more deleted nucleotides, which implies abnormalities in thymic rearrangement. PCR may preferentially amplify shorter templates, but because patient and control samples were amplified and corrected together, any resulting skew would affect both groups equally. Only small numbers of individuals were included in the HLA sub-analyses, which left unresolved whether HLA type had any influence on TCRB rearrangement. Naive, central memory and regulatory TCRB repertoires appeared to be more similar among patients than among healthy donors. In all four CD4+ subsets, TCRB CDR3 length was moderately but significantly shorter in type 1 diabetes patients. Sequencing cDNA rather than genomic DNA could over-represent highly expressing activated cells, although activation and CD3 levels did not differ between groups.

Taken from cysteine to phenylalanine, the CDR3 has 18 residues. Of all the DNA, just the CDR3 is kept, 54 bases in frame from base 1. The germline V gene provides CDR1 KGHSH and CDR2 LQKENI. Here V drops 6 bases and J drops 0 bases, and the junction holds 11 bases not matched to any gene. From each donor, a single peripheral blood sample of about 120 mL on average was drawn into heparinised tubes. A BD FACSAria II was used to sort naive, central memory, regulatory and stem cell-like memory CD4+ T cells with a panel that included CD45RO, CCR7, CD25, CD127, CD95 and CD27. A purity above 95% was achieved for all sorted populations. Right away, PBMCs were isolated by Lymphoprep density gradient centrifugation and were stained directly, with no culture step. So that batch effects would be minimized, each experiment stained and sorted samples in pairs, pairing one healthy donor with one patient. The entire isolated RNA was reverse transcribed using the High Capacity cDNA Reverse Transcription Kit, and thus expressed TCRB transcripts were sequenced. Naive, central memory and regulatory T cell samples underwent deep immunoSEQ sequencing, averaging about 3.57 million total reads per sample. Sorted cells were lysed in RLT buffer, and RNA was extracted using DNase-treated RNeasy Micro or Mini kits according to cell number. Each cell subset was processed separately to prevent cross-contamination, with patient and healthy donor samples processed together. The immunoSEQ multiplex PCR was used to amplify TCRB sequences from cDNA, generating 87-bp fragments that spanned the CDR3 region. Sequencing of the amplicons was performed on the Illumina HiSeq platform. In the source study's methods: PCR bias was corrected computationally using synthetic template baselines, and reads within Hamming distance 2 were collapsed, with unmergeable singletons discarded. Reads were aligned against IMGT so that V, D and J genes, CDR3 length and insertions or deletions at six rearrangement sites could be assigned. Clonotype counts were normalized to sorted cell number within each subset before computing true diversity and Gini coefficients with the tcR R package. Repertoire sharing was quantified using the overlap coefficient calculated on TCRB nucleotide sequences. Out-of-frame TCRB sequences from naive cells were analyzed as a proxy for the pre-selection repertoire. This immuneACCESS table, as held by TCRdb, lists in-frame sequences with V and J called but not all clones. Of the missing ones, under half trace to an unresolved V gene in checked studies; the others have no known cause. V, J and clone size were drawn from that table, and D and trimming were deduced from the DNA. This sample comprises under 800,000 clones, around a sixth of them detected only once. Jointly, the top ten make up around 0.095% of the sample.

This clone was counted between two and nine times. The antigen it binds to is not known. No base quality values were provided; no much bigger clone lies one nucleotide off. Recombination connected TRBV18 to TRBJ2-6; a stretch of 7 junction bases matches TRBD1. The sequenced sample was naive CD4+ T cells from blood. The meaning of the sample's cell subset or site label: true naive CD4+ T cells. The clonotype originates from a man aged 18 to 29 in good health. For the CDR3, the sequence is CASSRIIYRGSGANVLTF. The nucleotide sequence is given as TGTGCCAGCTCTCGCATCATATACAGGGGCTCTGGGGCCAACGTCCTGACTTTC.